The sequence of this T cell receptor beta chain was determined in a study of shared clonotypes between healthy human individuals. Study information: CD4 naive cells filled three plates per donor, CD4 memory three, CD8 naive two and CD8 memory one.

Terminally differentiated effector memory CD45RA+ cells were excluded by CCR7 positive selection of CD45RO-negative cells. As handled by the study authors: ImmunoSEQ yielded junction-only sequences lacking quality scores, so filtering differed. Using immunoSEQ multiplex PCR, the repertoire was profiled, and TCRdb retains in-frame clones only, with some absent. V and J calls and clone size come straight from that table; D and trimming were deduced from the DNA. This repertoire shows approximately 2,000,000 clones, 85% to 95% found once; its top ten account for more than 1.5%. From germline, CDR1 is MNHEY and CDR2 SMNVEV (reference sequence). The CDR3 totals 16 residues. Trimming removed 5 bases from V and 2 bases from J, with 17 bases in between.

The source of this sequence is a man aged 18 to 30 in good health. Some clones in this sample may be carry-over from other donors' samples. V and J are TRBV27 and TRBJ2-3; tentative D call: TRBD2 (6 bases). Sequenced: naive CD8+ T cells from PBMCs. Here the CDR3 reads CASSIGPGTPTDTQYF. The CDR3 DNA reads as TGTGCCAGCAGTATTGGGCCCGGGACTCCCACAGATACGCAGTATTTT.